A selection of T cell receptor beta chains follows, all from one sample in a study of human T cells and chemical hapten exposure. In TCRdb, the RACE reads were re-called with MiXCR into one record per CDR3 protein. The repertoire holds 100,000 to 150,000 distinct CDR3 sequences, with roughly 14% as singletons. The sample was whole blood, taken in connection with sensitization to the hapten diphenylcyclopropenone (DPC). The receptors come from a woman aged 18-29 years with alopecia areata. Some clones in this sample may be carry-over from other donors' samples. Both conserved end residues are part of each CDR3. The D gene is left open where the match is weak. Expanded clones get a size class; other rows say once, few or many, or leave the size out.

j_gene,d_gene,abundance,v_gene,CDR3nt,CDR3aa
TRBJ1-4,TRBD1,few,TRBV4-1,TGCGCCAGCAGCCAGTACAAGGACAGGGATCATGAAAAACTGTTTTTT,CASSQYKDRDHEKLFF
TRBJ1-1,-,-,TRBV7-2,TGTGCCAGCAGCAGTCCTCTGATGGGGAAGACTGAAGCTTTCTTT,CASSSPLMGKTEAFF
TRBJ1-1,-,many,TRBV21-1,TGTGCCAGCAGCAAGACGGGGAACACTGAAGCTTTCTTT,CASSKTGNTEAFF
TRBJ2-3,TRBD2,few,TRBV6-1,TGTGCCAGCTGGGGGGGTCGCATCCCAGATACGCAGTATTTT,CASWGGRIPDTQYF
TRBJ2-7,TRBD1,many,TRBV5-1,TGCGCCAGCAGCTCCGAAACAGGGGTGCCCTACGAGCAGTACTTC,CASSSETGVPYEQYF
TRBJ1-4,-,-,TRBV7-9,TGTGCCAGCAGCCCCCGGTTGGGGGAAGAAAAACTGTTTTTT,CASSPRLGEEKLFF
TRBJ1-2,-,few,TRBV27,TGTGCCAGCAGTTCCGGATCAGGACCCCTCTATGGCTACACCTTC,CASSSGSGPLYGYTF
TRBJ2-2,-,many,TRBV4-3,TGCGCCAGCAGCCAAGAAGGTCCGGCCCACGGGGTCACCGGGGAGCTGTTTTTT,CASSQEGPAHGVTGELFF
TRBJ2-5,-,-,TRBV24-1,TGTGCCACCAGTGGCCCGGGACAACAAGAGACCCAGTACTTC,CATSGPGQQETQYF
TRBJ1-6,-,-,TRBV7-9,TGTGCCAGCAGCGGCCGGGACTCCGGGAGCTCCTATAATTCACCCCTCCACTTT,CASSGRDSGSSYNSPLHF
TRBJ1-1,-,-,TRBV14,TGTGCCAGCAGCCAAGCCTACATCGCCGAAGCTTTCTTT,CASSQAYIAEAFF
TRBJ1-3,-,-,TRBV18,TGTGCCAGCTCACCGGTGATCTCTGGAAACACCATATATTTT,CASSPVISGNTIYF
TRBJ2-3,-,-,TRBV27,TGTGCCAGCAGTTTACTTGTGACCGGGACAACTTCCACAGATACGCAGTATTTT,CASSLLVTGTTSTDTQYF
TRBJ2-2,-,-,TRBV6-5,TGTGCCAGCGCTCGCGGGGGGGAGCTGTTTTTT,CASARGGELFF
TRBJ1-1,-,few,TRBV5-4,TGTGCCAGCAGCTTTCGCGGGGGGCCTAACACTGAAGCTTTCTTT,CASSFRGGPNTEAFF
TRBJ1-4,-,few,TRBV12-3/TRBV12-4,TGTGCCAGCAGTTTCGGGGGGGCAGGGCGAGAAAAACTGTTTTTT,CASSFGGAGREKLFF
TRBJ1-2,-,-,TRBV5-1,TGCGCCAGCAGCTTTGGCAGTCTAACCTATGGCTACACCTTC,CASSFGSLTYGYTF
TRBJ2-3,-,many,TRBV20-1,TGCAGTGCGTATCACAGGGCCGTTAGCACAGATACGCAGTATTTT,CSAYHRAVSTDTQYF
TRBJ2-3,-,-,TRBV6-2/TRBV6-3,TGTGCCAGCTCACGGCTGAACACAGATACGCAGTATTTT,CASSRLNTDTQYF
TRBJ1-5,-,-,TRBV20-1,TGCAGTGCCAGCTCGGGCAGTGGGTCTAGTGGTCAGCCCCAGCATTTT,CSASSGSGSSGQPQHF
TRBJ1-4,TRBD1,-,TRBV7-2,TGTGCCAGCAGCCAAGGGACAGGGGTGAAACTGTTTTTT,CASSQGTGVKLFF
TRBJ2-5,TRBD1,-,TRBV6-5,TGTGCCAGCAGTACCAGGACAGGACAAGAGACCCAGTACTTC,CASSTRTGQETQYF
TRBJ2-5,-,many,TRBV7-9,TGTGCCAGCAGCCGGAACCAGGGACCCCAAGAGACCCAGTACTTC,CASSRNQGPQETQYF
TRBJ2-7,-,few,TRBV12-3/TRBV12-4,TGTGCCAGCAGTTATCCAGCCACCTCCTACGAGCAGTACTTC,CASSYPATSYEQYF
TRBJ1-1,TRBD1,many,TRBV28,TGTGCCAGCAGTTTCCAGGGGGTAAGGAACACTGAAGCTTTCTTT,CASSFQGVRNTEAFF
TRBJ2-2,-,few,TRBV6-5,TGTGCCAGCAGTTTTGGGCAGAACACCGGGGAGCTGTTTTTT,CASSFGQNTGELFF
TRBJ2-4,-,many,TRBV4-2,TGTGCCAGCAGCCAAGATTCGGAGCGAGCCAAAAACATTCAGTACTTC,CASSQDSERAKNIQYF
TRBJ1-5,-,few,TRBV6-5,TGTGCCAGCAGTTACGTCTCAGGGACTCAGCCCCAGCATTTT,CASSYVSGTQPQHF
TRBJ1-5,-,few,TRBV20-1,TGCAGTGCTAGAGATGGAGTTGGGCCCCAGCATTTT,CSARDGVGPQHF
TRBJ2-2,-,few,TRBV11-3,TGTGCCAGCAGCTCCACCGTCACCGGGGAGCTGTTTTTT,CASSSTVTGELFF
TRBJ1-6,-,-,TRBV4-3,TGCGCCAGCAGCCAAGATCGGGGGGGAGGGTGGAATTCACCCCTCCACTTT,CASSQDRGGGWNSPLHF
TRBJ2-2,-,-,TRBV7-6,TGTGCCAGCAGCTCCGGGACCGTGCGTTCCGGGGAGCTGTTTTTT,CASSSGTVRSGELFF
TRBJ2-2,-,-,TRBV10-3,TGTGCCATCAGTACTCCGAACACCGGGGAGCTGTTTTTT,CAISTPNTGELFF
TRBJ2-2,-,-,TRBV7-6,TGTGCCAGCAGCCATAACACCGGGGAGCTGTTTTTT,CASSHNTGELFF
TRBJ2-1,TRBD2,many,TRBV7-6,TGTGCCAGCAGCTTAGAATCAGCGGGGATTAACAATGAGCAGTTCTTC,CASSLESAGINNEQFF
TRBJ2-3,-,-,TRBV28,TGTGCCAGCAGTGGGCGGGGCCGCCGGGTCACAGATACGCAGTATTTT,CASSGRGRRVTDTQYF
TRBJ1-4,-,few,TRBV6-1,TGTGCCAGTACTCCCATGGGGAGAGTTAATGAAAAACTGTTTTTT,CASTPMGRVNEKLFF